This T cell receptor beta chain was profiled in a study of shared clonotypes between healthy human individuals. The V gene's germline CDR1 is PRHDT and CDR2 FYEKMQ (reference sequence). This CDR3 spans 12 amino acids. A roughly 200 ng quantity of DNA, about 30,000 T cell genomes, went into the sorted-subset replicate PCRs. Profiling relied on immunoSEQ multiplex PCR, and the TCRdb table lists in-frame clones only, not all of them. There are 560,000 or so clones in the sample; about 96% occur only once, and more than 0.085% lies in the top ten. The naive CD8 population came from CD45RO-negative cells selected for CCR7, without terminally differentiated effector memory CD45RA+ cells.

The genes are TRBV13 and TRBJ2-5; D remains unclear. The closer fit of TRBJ2-7 to the DNA end suggests the J call may be wrong. The sequence was obtained from a woman in her twenties or thirties in good health. The sample consisted of naive CD8+ T cells sorted from blood. The CDR3, as DNA: TGTGCCAGCAGCTTAGGACATGCCGAGCAGTACTTC. Protein product: CASSLGHAEQYF.